Here is one T cell receptor (beta chain) with its context. Assignment of participants to cohorts was predicated upon participant-reported clinical history. The source of the sample is a study of blood T cell repertoires in COVID-19. On the study more broadly: From T cells, B-cell-depleted T cells, or PBMCs came the material, which was cDNA or gDNA.

Sequenced by immunoSEQ multiplex PCR; TCRdb stores in-frame clones only, minus some. The sample yields some 180,000 clones, approximately 82% seen once. V gave up 2 bases and J gave up 7 bases, with 12 bases separating them. Germline-derived CDR1 and CDR2 are KGHSH and LQKENI. There are 14 residues in the CDR3. This sequence was found in a woman aged 60-70 years with acute COVID-19. The chain links TRBV18 to TRBJ2-1, with D possibly being TRBD1 (5 bases). The sequencing input was PBMCs or T cells enriched from blood (not recorded which). The CDR3 is CASSPVEQDNEQFF. CDR3 sequence (DNA): TGTGCCAGCTCACCAGTTGAACAGGATAATGAGCAGTTCTTC.